The 22 T cell receptor beta chains listed next were all sequenced from one sample in a study of T cells in Graves' hyperthyroidism and ophthalmopathy. TCR beta CDR3 sequences were amplified from RNA transcripts. TCR CDR3 regions were first amplified by RT-PCR with HTBI primers. TCRdb passed the multiplex PCR reads through MiXCR, listing each CDR3 protein once. The sample shows 600,000 to 850,000 distinct CDR3 sequences, approximately 19% of them seen only once. The specimen was blood. These receptors originate from a woman aged 45 to 65 with Graves' hyperthyroidism that later progressed to Graves' ophthalmopathy.

This clonotype turned up a few times. It may be a read error: a sequence one base away is much more abundant. The chain joins TRBV2 to TRBJ2-2; the D call may be TRBD1 or TRBD2 (6 bases each). The CDR3 contains 12 residues. Germline loops: CDR1 SNHLY, CDR2 FYNNEI. The CDR3 DNA reads TGTGCCAGCAGTGGGGACACCGGGGGGCTGTTTTTT. Residues: CASSGDTGGLFF. Full variable domain (outside the CDR3, taken from reference TRBV2 and TRBJ2-2): EPEVTQTPSHQVTQMGQEVILRCVPISNHLYFYWYRQILGQKVEFLVSFYNNEISEKSEIFDDQFSVERPDGSNFTLKIRSTKLEDSAMYFCASSGDTGGLFFGEGSRLTVL.

This clonotype appeared a few times. J is TRBJ1-1 and V is TRBV4-1; D possibly corresponds to TRBD1 (5 bases). The ends were cut back, 3 bases at V and 3 bases at J, with 14 bases in the middle. Germline CDR1 and CDR2: MGHRA and YSYEKL. The length of the CDR3 is 15 residues. The CDR3 coding sequence is TGCGCCAGCAGCCAGCCCCTCCGGGGCTACACTGAAGCTTTCTTT. Residues: CASSQPLRGYTEAFF.

At least ten counts were recorded for this clonotype. The junction departs from germline at one end; a sequencing error may be responsible. V and J are TRBV7-8 and TRBJ2-5; D not resolved. CDR1 is SGHVS, CDR2 FQNEAQ, per germline. The CDR3 extends over 16 amino acids. The CDR3 DNA reads TGTGCCAGCAGCTTAGCGCGGCTAGTCGACCAACAGACCCAGTACTTC. This translates into CASSLARLVDQQTQYF.

This clonotype was seen ten or more times. The chain uses TRBV12-3 or TRBV12-4 and TRBJ1-1; TRBD1 aligns across 9 bases. After removal of 5 bases from V and 3 bases from J, the junction contained 7 bases not matched to a gene. CDR3 length: 15 amino acids. The CDR3, as DNA: TGTGCCAGCAGTGATCCGGGACAGGGTCACACTGAAGCTTTCTTT. Its translation is CASSDPGQGHTEAFF.

This chain connects TRBV5-4 to TRBJ1-1, with no clear D. The CDR3 consists of 13 residues. Per the germline V gene, CDR1 is SGHNT and CDR2 is YYREEE (reference sequence). V gave up 3 bases and J gave up 4 bases, with 10 bases separating them. This chain's CDR3 is CASSSRQPTEAFF. The CDR3 coding sequence is TGTGCCAGCAGCTCCCGGCAGCCCACTGAAGCTTTCTTT.

This clonotype was recorded at least ten times. This chain joins TRBV2 and TRBJ2-3; perhaps TRBD2 as D (5 bases). With 7 bases removed from V and 3 bases from J, the gap between germline ends came to 8 bases. Germline loops: CDR1 SNHLY, CDR2 FYNNEI. The CDR3 covers 12 residues. The DNA of the CDR3 is TGTGCCAGCATACGGGAAACAGATACGCAGTATTTT. Protein product: CASIRETDTQYF.

The chain combines TRBV25-1 with TRBJ1-2; 7 positions match TRBD1. The J segment lost 5 bases and the V segment lost 1 base, leaving 4 bases of the junction unmatched. The CDR3 contains 14 residues. Germline-derived CDR1 and CDR2 are MGHDK and SYGVNS. In DNA form, the CDR3 reads TGTGCCAGCAGTGAATGGGCAGGGGGGTATGGCTACACCTTC. This gives the protein CASSEWAGGYGYTF.

There are a few counts of this clonotype. V usage is TRBV18 and J usage is TRBJ2-3, with 10 bases matching TRBD2. V dropped 2 bases and J dropped 4; count of bases not matched to a gene: 9. From germline, CDR1 is KGHSH and CDR2 LQKENI. This CDR3 is 17 amino acids long. Here the CDR3 reads CASSPVQRGGDADTQYF. CDR3 bases: TGTGCCAGCTCACCAGTCCAGCGGGGGGGCGACGCAGATACGCAGTATTTT.

The rearrangement links TRBV7-3 to TRBJ2-6; TRBD1 might be the D (5 bases). This CDR3 is 16 amino acids long. Germline CDR1 SGHTA, CDR2 FQGTGA. Trimming removed 4 bases at V and 2 bases at J, with 12 bases between. CDR3 amino acids: CASSSVPGTGANVLTF. The DNA of the CDR3 is TGTGCCAGCAGCTCCGTACCAGGGACTGGGGCCAACGTCCTGACTTTC.

The V gene is TRBV19, the J gene TRBJ1-3; D is unresolved. The germline V gene encodes CDR1 LNHDA and CDR2 SQIVND (reference sequence). V lost 7 bases to trimming and J lost 2 bases, with 6 bases between them. This CDR3 has 12 amino acids. The CDR3 here is CASIEPGNTIYF. CDR3 coding DNA: TGTGCCAGTATCGAGCCTGGAAACACCATATATTTT.

This clonotype was seen ten or more times. The chain combines TRBV2 with TRBJ2-2, with 7 nucleotides matching TRBD2. The germline CDR1 and CDR2 sequences are SNHLY and FYNNEI. The CDR3 is made up of 16 amino acids. Trimming cost V 5 bases and J 0 bases; bases outside gene matches: 6. The chain's CDR3 is CASSRSGTTNTGELFF. The DNA for the CDR3 is TGTGCCAGCAGTAGATCCGGGACTACGAACACCGGGGAGCTGTTTTTT.

The chain links TRBV10-3 to TRBJ1-1, with no clear D. From germline, CDR1 is ENHRY and CDR2 SYGVKD. This CDR3 is built from 9 residues. Deletions cut 5 bases from V and 7 bases from J, with 2 bases between. The DNA for the CDR3 is TGTGCCATCAGTAGTGAAGCTTTCTTT. Its translation is CAISSEAFF.

Many counts were recorded for this clonotype. This rearrangement joins TRBV27 to TRBJ1-5, with D uncertain. V lost 4 bases and J 2 bases, leaving 9 bases between the germline ends. Per the germline V gene, CDR1 is MNHEY and CDR2 is SMNVEV (reference sequence). The CDR3 sequence is 14 residues long. The CDR3 sequence is CASSSGWGNQPQHF. The CDR3 DNA is TGTGCCAGCAGTTCGGGGTGGGGCAATCAGCCCCAGCATTTT.

This chain joins TRBV12-3 or TRBV12-4 and TRBJ2-5, with 8 nucleotides matching TRBD2. V was clipped by 1 base and J by 5 bases; unmatched bases: 3. The CDR3 spans 14 residues. This chain's CDR3 is CASSLGGLAETQYF. The CDR3 DNA sequence: TGTGCCAGCAGTTTAGGAGGACTAGCTGAGACCCAGTACTTC.

This clonotype came up a few times. CDR3 sequence: CSVAAGPNYGYTF. The CDR3 region has the DNA TGCAGCGTTGCGGCAGGACCTAACTATGGCTACACCTTC. The chain links TRBV29-1 to TRBJ1-2; D not certain. This CDR3 region has 13 residues. Trimming removed 4 bases at V and 0 bases at J, with 9 bases between. Germline V gives CDR1 SQVTM, CDR2 ANQGSEA.

This chain uses TRBV3-1 with TRBJ1-2; weak D call: TRBD1 (5 bases). CDR1 is LGHDT, CDR2 YNNKEL, per germline (reference sequence). The CDR3 extends over 14 amino acids. Trimming pared 0 bases from V and 5 bases from J, leaving 10 bases between. The DNA for the CDR3 is TGTGCCAGCAGCCAAGACAGACAGCGGTATGGCTACACCTTC. Residues: CASSQDRQRYGYTF.

In regard to this clonotype: This could be a read error, since a much larger clone is one nucleotide away. The rearrangement joins TRBV2 to TRBJ2-5, with TRBD1 matching 8 bases. Germline CDR1 is SNHLY and CDR2 is FYNNEI. This CDR3 has 16 amino acids. The V and J ends lost 6 bases and 4 bases, in that order; junction bases with no gene match: 13. The DNA of the CDR3 is TGTGCCAGCAGGACCACGACAGGGGTTTTTCGAGAGACCCAGTACTTC. It is translated as CASRTTTGVFRETQYF.

This clonotype was picked up a small number of times. The chain carries TRBV6-5 and TRBJ1-2; the D gene is possibly TRBD1 (5 bases). Germline lookup yields CDR1 MNHEY and CDR2 SVGAGI. V shed 2 bases and J shed 4 bases, with 11 bases lying between them. The CDR3 length is 14 residues. The CDR3 sequence: CASSYQGRAYGYTF. DNA for the CDR3: TGTGCCAGCAGTTACCAGGGCAGGGCCTATGGCTACACCTTC.

The V and J genes are TRBV27 and TRBJ1-3, with 10 bases aligning to TRBD1. The CDR3 has 15 amino acids. V gave up 6 bases and J gave up 4 bases; unmatched junction bases: 6. Germline CDR1 MNHEY, CDR2 SMNVEV (reference sequence). CDR3 nucleotide sequence: TGTGCCAGCAGGATGACAGGGGGCCCCGGAAACACCATATATTTT. It yields the protein CASRMTGGPGNTIYF.

This chain joins TRBV29-1 and TRBJ2-1; D unresolved. The V end was cut by 2 bases, the J end by 6 bases, with 11 bases between. The CDR3 covers 13 residues. Per germline, CDR1 SQVTM and CDR2 ANQGSEA. In DNA, the CDR3 is TGCAGCGTTGAATTTTTGAAGACCAATGAGCAGTTCTTC. It encodes CSVEFLKTNEQFF.

Of note for this clonotype: A much larger clone is a single base away; this may be a read error. The genes are TRBV3-1 and TRBJ1-1; the D gene is possibly TRBD1 (6 bases). The V end was cut by 1 base, the J end by 5 bases, with 14 bases between. This CDR3 has 15 residues. Germline CDR1 and CDR2: LGHDT and YNNKEL (reference sequence). This chain's CDR3 is CASSQALGAYTEAFF. As DNA, the CDR3 is TGTGCCAGCAGCCAAGCGCTGGGGGCTTATACTGAAGCTTTCTTT.

Only a few counts were recorded for this clonotype. J is TRBJ2-1 and V is TRBV6-1; 9 nucleotides line up with TRBD1. This CDR3 is built from 16 residues. CDR1 is MNHNS, CDR2 SASEGT, per germline. Unmatched junction bases numbered 7, after V lost 0 bases and J lost 7 bases. This chain's CDR3 is CASSEAGPGQGNEQFF. DNA for the CDR3: TGTGCCAGCAGTGAAGCGGGACCGGGACAGGGTAATGAGCAGTTCTTC.